This entry features one TCR beta chain sequence. Its antigen remains unidentified. No clone much larger than this one lies a single base away; base qualities are absent. The time point tag for this specimen amounts to: cycle 4 day 1 (C4D1), after 5 to 7 weeks of nivolumab. Every trial patient had relapsed following autologous stem cell transplantation, and prior brentuximab vedotin exposure was what differed among cohorts A, B and C. The trial cohort was composed of 56 patients with relapsed/refractory classical Hodgkin lymphoma, for whom complete response, partial response or progressive disease was recorded as best overall response. Trial patients were treated with single-agent nivolumab in the multi-cohort phase II CheckMate 205 trial. An independent review committee assessed best overall response by applying the 2007 International Working Group response criteria. Trial PBMCs were obtained immediately prior to nivolumab initiation (C1D1) and on therapy at cycle 2 day 1 and cycle 4 day 1. Peripheral blood was collected in 8 mL Vacutainer Cell Preparation Tubes, from which PBMCs were isolated by centrifugation and then cryopreserved.

This sample stems from a study of PD-1 blockade in classical Hodgkin lymphoma (dated by TCRdb to about 2020). Study-wide context: Nivolumab dosing was 3 mg/kg intravenously every 2 weeks, continuing until either disease progression or unacceptable toxicity. To define a peripheral blood immune signature of response to PD-1 blockade in classical Hodgkin lymphoma, the study combined TCR beta sequencing with CyTOF. Paper-wide results and their limitations: Patients starting nivolumab less than 1 year after ASCT had lower diversity and were excluded from later analyses to avoid confounding by immune reconstitution. Baseline diversity similar to that of newly diagnosed patients was observed in trial patients achieving complete response, whereas significantly lower diversity was observed in partial responders and progressors. Baseline TCR diversity was reported to be lower in newly diagnosed patients than in healthy donors, and even lower in relapsed/refractory patients. A significant rise by C4D1 was seen in CD4+ but not CD8+ TCR diversity (p=0.0027 vs p=0.16), with the rise being most apparent in complete responders (p=0.02). The study was restricted to a single clinical trial cohort, and the causes of repertoire differences, possibly disease activity or prior therapy, were left undefined.

The V and J ends are trimmed by 4 bases and 2 bases, leaving 15 bases between them. From the cysteine through the phenylalanine, the CDR3 covers 15 amino acids. The CDR3 DNA has 45 bases and is translated from base 1. CDR1 and CDR2 were assigned from the germline V gene as ENHRY and SYGVKD. Genomic DNA was isolated using the Qiagen DNeasy kit from unsorted PBMCs as well as from negatively selected CD4+ and CD8+ fractions. TCR beta CDR3 regions were subjected to amplification by immunoSEQ multiplex PCR with primers that anneal to V and J segments. A synthetic immune receptor repertoire was used to minimize amplification bias, and any residual bias was removed computationally once sequencing was done. As for the authors' bioinformatics: Custom Python scripts were used to quantify repertoire diversity as the Shannon entropy index. Unsorted, CD4+ and CD8+ repertoires were analyzed separately, except for combined analyses in which CD4+ and CD8+ sequences were merged in silico. A clone counted as expanded when the clone's frequency after treatment rose at least 2-fold relative to C1D1, and clones undetected at baseline were given a pseudocount of 0.5. Clones with 0 or 1 copy at C1D1 were defined as singleton clones, while clones with 2 or more copies were defined as non-singleton clones. Clones expanded in unsorted samples were annotated as CD4+, CD8+ or unknown by matching protein sequences in sorted samples from the same patient. Wilcoxon tests were applied to paired samples to test diversity changes from C1D1 to C4D1. TCRdb took over this immuneACCESS table, retaining in-frame rearrangements with V and J assigned. Such tables are incomplete; in checked studies, under half of the missing clones stem from an unresolved V gene, and the remainder is unexplained. The V and J calls and clone size are taken from that table; D and trimming were inferred from the DNA. The sample profile shows some 58,000 clones; 85% to 95% of them were found once. The top ten hold around 8% of the sample.

The starting material was peripheral blood mononuclear cells (PBMCs), obtained before the fourth cycle of nivolumab. The clonotype was recovered from a human donor with classical Hodgkin lymphoma. The rearranged chain carries TRBV10-3 and TRBJ2-7; TRBD1 is a weak D gene call, 5 bases matching. The sequence in DNA is TGTGCCATCAGTGGGGGCTCATCGAGCGCCTACGAGCAGTACTTC. Its protein is CAISGGSSSAYEQYF.